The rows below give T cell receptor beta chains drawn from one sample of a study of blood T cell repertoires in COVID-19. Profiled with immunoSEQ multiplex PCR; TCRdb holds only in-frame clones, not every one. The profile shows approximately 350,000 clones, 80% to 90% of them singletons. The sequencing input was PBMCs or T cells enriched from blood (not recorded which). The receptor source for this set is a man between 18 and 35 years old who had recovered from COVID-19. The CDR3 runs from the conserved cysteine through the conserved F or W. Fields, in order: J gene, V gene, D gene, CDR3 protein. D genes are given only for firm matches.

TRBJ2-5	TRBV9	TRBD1	CASSVAGQGVETQYF
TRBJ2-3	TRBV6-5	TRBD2	CASRYTSGGPADTQYF
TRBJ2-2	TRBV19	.	CASRLAMNTGELFF
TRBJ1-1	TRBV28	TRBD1	CASSLYRGMGTEAFF
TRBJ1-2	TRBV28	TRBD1	CASRAGTGAYGYTF
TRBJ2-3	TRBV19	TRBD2	CASSSARGLADTQYF
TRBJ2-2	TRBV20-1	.	CSASSHYLPGELFF
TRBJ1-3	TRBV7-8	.	CASSLRGTIYF
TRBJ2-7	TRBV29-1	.	CSVVDSRSYEQYF
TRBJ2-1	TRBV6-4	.	CASSASPYNEQFF
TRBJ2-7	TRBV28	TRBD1	CASSFSLTGGAYEQYF
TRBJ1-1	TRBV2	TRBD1	CASSDRGPNTEAFF
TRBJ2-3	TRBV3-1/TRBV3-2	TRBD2	CASSQDPPSGSTDTQYF
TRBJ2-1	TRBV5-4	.	CASSLDLVRVVYNEQFF
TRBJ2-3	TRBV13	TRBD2	CASRVSGSTDTQYF
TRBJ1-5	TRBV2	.	CASYRGPGFVNQPQHF